This TCR beta chain derives from a study of long-term antiretroviral therapy in people with HIV. Sequencing used immunoSEQ v3.0 at survey level. Clones were sequenced by immunoSEQ multiplex PCR, and TCRdb holds only the in-frame ones, with some missing. The table has under 30,000 clones, 81% seen once. The J segment lost 7 bases and the V segment lost 1 base, leaving 0 bases of the junction unmatched. The germline V gene has CDR1 SGHAT and CDR2 FQNNGV. CDR3 length equals 12 residues. At least one PBMC sample before ART and at least two after were required. This clone came up once. This chain links TRBV11-2 with TRBJ1-1, with 7 nucleotides matching TRBD1. The TCR sequence derives from a woman under 30 with HIV. Here the sequenced sample was unsorted PBMCs, taken at the start of antiretroviral therapy, before treatment. CDR3 sequence reads: CASSLGQGEAFF. The CDR3 DNA sequence: TGTGCCAGCAGCTTAGGACAGGGTGAAGCTTTCTTT.